This T cell receptor (beta chain) was obtained from a study of T cell responses to AZD1222 COVID-19 vaccine. CDR3 length: 15 amino acids. Trimming took 2 bases from V and 8 from J, leaving 18 bases between them. The germline CDR1 and CDR2 sequences are SGHTA and FQGTGA. Clones were sequenced by immunoSEQ multiplex PCR, and TCRdb holds only the in-frame ones, with some missing. This table holds about 120,000 clones, approximately 90% found once. The rearrangement joins TRBV7-3 to TRBJ1-2; D is unclear. This specimen was peripheral blood, taken on day 0 of AZD1222 vaccination. This clonotype originated in an adult in good health. The CDR3 region has the DNA TGTGCCAGCAGCTTATCCCTCCCCGCCCGAAGGGGCTACACCTTC. Amino acid sequence: CASSLSLPARRGYTF.